This TCR beta chain is drawn from a study of beta chain features in type 1 diabetes. Study observations and caveats: For Type 1 diabetes patients, all four CD4+ subsets carried TCRB CDR3s that were moderately but significantly shorter. The study left unresolved whether HLA type influences TCRB rearrangement.

V lost 6 bases to trimming and J lost 5 bases; unmatched junction nucleotides: 7. The CDR3 runs 13 residues. Germline values: CDR1 MDHEN, CDR2 SYDVKM. This clone was seen a handful of times. Antigen specificity is unknown. Sequencing targeted expressed TCRB transcripts, as all isolated RNA had been reverse transcribed. Some clones are missing from TCRdb's copy, which holds only in-frame ones; the method was immunoSEQ multiplex PCR. The table lists around 250,000 clones, about a fifth of them singletons. The rearrangement uses TRBV28 and TRBJ2-7; 7 nucleotides match TRBD1. Sequencing was performed on naive CD4+ T cells from blood. This TCR derives from a woman in her 40s with type 1 diabetes. The chain's CDR3 is CASSETGSHEQYF. The CDR3 region has the DNA TGTGCCAGCAGCGAGACAGGGTCCCACGAGCAGTACTTC.